This T cell receptor beta chain was identified during a study of blood T cell repertoires in COVID-19. The overall study: Samples representing acute and convalescent COVID-19 were sourced from the United States, Italy and Spain. PBMCs, B-cell-depleted T cells, or T cells provided the cDNA or gDNA that made up the material.

Germline V gene sequence: CDR1 SGDLS, CDR2 YYNGEE. This CDR3 region has 15 residues. V lost 0 bases and J 4 bases, leaving 13 bases between the germline ends. Original analysis: Amplification from reference gene primers served as the basis for estimated nucleated cell counts. Profiled with immunoSEQ multiplex PCR; TCRdb holds only in-frame clones, not every one. V, J and clone size were drawn from that table, and D and trimming were deduced from the DNA. In the table there are 55,000 to 80,000 clones, roughly 80% of which are singletons. The gene calls are TRBV9 and TRBJ1-1, with D maybe TRBD1 (6 bases). This clonotype was sampled from an elderly woman with acute or convalescent COVID-19. The source material was peripheral blood. In DNA, the CDR3 is TGTGCCAGCAGCGTAGTTGGGGGCGAGGGCACTGAAGCTTTCTTT. Protein product: CASSVVGGEGTEAFF.